These T cell receptor beta chains were read from a single sample in a study of blood T cell repertoires in COVID-19. Clones were read by immunoSEQ multiplex PCR, and TCRdb kept only the in-frame ones, dropping some. The sample consists of approximately 21,000 clones, around nine tenths of them appearing once. Material: peripheral blood. These receptors came from a woman of 80 years or more with active COVID-19. Each CDR3 is given with its conserved first and last residue. The D gene is left open where the match is weak. Clone size, where shown, is once, few, many, or a class for clones that have expanded.

clone_size,d_call,v_call,j_call,cdr3_nt,cdr3_aa
-,-,TRBV19,TRBJ2-1,TGTGCCAGTAGTATAGTGGAGCGAGGGGAGCAGTTCTTC,CASSIVERGEQFF
-,-,TRBV2,TRBJ2-7,TGTGCCAGCAGTGTCGGCGGGAACGAGCAGTACTTC,CASSVGGNEQYF
-,-,TRBV4-3,TRBJ1-1,TGCGCCAGCAGCCAAGGCAGGGTCAGGGGCACTGAAGCTTTCTTT,CASSQGRVRGTEAFF
-,-,TRBV20-1,TRBJ1-6,TGCAGTGCTAGTCAGGGAACCCATAATTCACCCCTCCACTTT,CSASQGTHNSPLHF
-,-,TRBV2,TRBJ2-7,TGTGCCAGCAGTGACCCTTACGAGCAGTACTTC,CASSDPYEQYF
-,TRBD1,TRBV3-1/TRBV3-2,TRBJ1-6,TGTGCCAGCAGCCAAGGTTACAGGGGGCGGTATTCACCCCTCCACTTT,CASSQGYRGRYSPLHF
-,-,TRBV29-1,TRBJ1-2,TGCAGCGTTGTTTCGGGGTTTGGCTACACCTTC,CSVVSGFGYTF
-,TRBD1,TRBV5-4,TRBJ2-5,TGTGCCAGCAGCTTAACCGGGACAGGGCTTCAGGAGACCCAGTACTTC,CASSLTGTGLQETQYF
-,TRBD2,TRBV13,TRBJ2-2,TGTGCCAGCAGCTTAGGGCTAGCGGGGGTGATGACCGGGGAGCTGTTTTTT,CASSLGLAGVMTGELFF
few,TRBD1,TRBV28,TRBJ1-5,TGTGCCAGCAATACAGGGGGCCTCGGCAATCAGCCCCAGCATTTT,CASNTGGLGNQPQHF
-,TRBD1,TRBV5-6,TRBJ1-5,TGTGCCAGCAGCCTATGGACAGGACATTATAGCAATCAGCCCCAGCATTTT,CASSLWTGHYSNQPQHF
-,TRBD1,TRBV27,TRBJ2-7,TGTGCCAGCAGTCCCCGGGGACAGGGGGACTACGAGCAGTACTTC,CASSPRGQGDYEQYF
-,TRBD2,TRBV7-2,TRBJ2-5,TGTGCCAGCAGCTCACTAGCGGGGGGGCCAGAGACCCAGTACTTC,CASSSLAGGPETQYF
-,TRBD1,TRBV2,TRBJ2-7,TGTGCCAGCAGTGAAGGACAGGGAGACCCCTACGAGCAGTACTTC,CASSEGQGDPYEQYF
-,-,TRBV5-1,TRBJ2-7,TGCGCCAGCAGCACCACAGGTTTTGAGGAGCAGTACTTC,CASSTTGFEEQYF
once,-,TRBV5-8,TRBJ2-7,TGTGCCAGCAGCCCGACAGGTCCGCCGCAGCAGTACTTC,CASSPTGPPQQYF